The source of this T cell receptor (beta chain) is a study of immune characterization of retroperitoneal liposarcoma. In its sample, this clonotype ranks as medium-sized. The germline V gene encodes CDR1 MNHNS and CDR2 SASEGT. V lost 2 bases, J lost 5 bases, and 9 bases lay in between. The CDR3 contains 14 residues. TCRdb re-derived calls from the PCR reads in MiXCR, one entry per CDR3 protein. The sample contains roughly 7,300 distinct CDR3 sequences, under 30% of which appear only once. The chain links TRBV6-1 to TRBJ2-2; D possibly corresponds to TRBD1 (5 bases). Sequencing was performed on blood. The clonotype was recovered from a male donor with retroperitoneal liposarcoma. The CDR3: CASSESQATGELFF. CDR3 DNA sequence: TGTGCCAGCAGTGAATCACAGGCTACCGGGGAGCTGTTTTTT.